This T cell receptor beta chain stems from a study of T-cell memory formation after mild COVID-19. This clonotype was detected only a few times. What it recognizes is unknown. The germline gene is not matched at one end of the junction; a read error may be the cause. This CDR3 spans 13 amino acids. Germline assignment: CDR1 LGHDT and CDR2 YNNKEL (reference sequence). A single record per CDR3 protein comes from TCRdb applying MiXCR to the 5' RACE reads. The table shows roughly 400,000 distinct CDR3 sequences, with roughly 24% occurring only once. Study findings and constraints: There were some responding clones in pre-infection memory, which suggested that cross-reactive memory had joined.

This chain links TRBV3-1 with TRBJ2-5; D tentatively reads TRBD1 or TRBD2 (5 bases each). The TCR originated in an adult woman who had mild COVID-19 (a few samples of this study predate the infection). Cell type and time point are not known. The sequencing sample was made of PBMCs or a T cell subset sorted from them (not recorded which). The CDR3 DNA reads TGTGCCAGCAGCCCCACCCCCTCAGGGACCCAGGACTTC. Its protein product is CASSPTPSGTQDF.